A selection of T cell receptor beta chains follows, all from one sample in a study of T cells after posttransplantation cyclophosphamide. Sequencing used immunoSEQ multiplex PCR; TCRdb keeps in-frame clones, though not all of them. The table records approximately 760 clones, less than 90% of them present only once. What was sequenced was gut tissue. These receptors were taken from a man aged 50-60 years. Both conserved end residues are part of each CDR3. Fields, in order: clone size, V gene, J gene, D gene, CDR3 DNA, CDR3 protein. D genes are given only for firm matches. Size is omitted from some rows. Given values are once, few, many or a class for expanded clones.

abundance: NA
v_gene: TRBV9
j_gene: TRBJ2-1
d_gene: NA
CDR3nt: TGTGCCAGCAGCGTAGGAGGGGGCTCCTACAATGAGCAGTTCTTC
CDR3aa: CASSVGGGSYNEQFF

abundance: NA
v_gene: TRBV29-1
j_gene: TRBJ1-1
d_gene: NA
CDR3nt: TGCAGCGTGGTTACAGGGAACACTGAAGCTTTCTTT
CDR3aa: CSVVTGNTEAFF

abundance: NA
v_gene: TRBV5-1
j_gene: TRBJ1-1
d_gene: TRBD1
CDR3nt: TGCGCCAGCAGCATCAGACAGGGGAACACTGAAGCTTTCTTT
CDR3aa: CASSIRQGNTEAFF

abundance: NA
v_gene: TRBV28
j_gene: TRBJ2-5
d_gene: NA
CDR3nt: TGTGCCAGCAGTTTAGGTGGCAGGATACTAGAGACCCAGTACTTC
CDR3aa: CASSLGGRILETQYF

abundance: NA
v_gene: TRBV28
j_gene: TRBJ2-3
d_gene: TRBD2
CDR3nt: TGTGCCAGTAAGCGGGGGGGGATAGATACGCAGTATTTT
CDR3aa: CASKRGGIDTQYF

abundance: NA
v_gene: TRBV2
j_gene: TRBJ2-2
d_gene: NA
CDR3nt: TGTGCCAGCAGCTTAGGGGCCATCGGAACGGCGGAGCTGTTTTTT
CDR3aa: CASSLGAIGTAELFF

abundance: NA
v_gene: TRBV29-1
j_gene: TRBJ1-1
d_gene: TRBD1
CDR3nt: TGCAGCGTTGAGAGGGACAGAGAAACTGAAGCTTTCTTT
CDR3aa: CSVERDRETEAFF

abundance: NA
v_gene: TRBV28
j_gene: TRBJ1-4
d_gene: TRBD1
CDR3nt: TGTGCCAGCAGCCGAGGGACAGGGATTAATGAAAAACTGTTTTTT
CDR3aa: CASSRGTGINEKLFF

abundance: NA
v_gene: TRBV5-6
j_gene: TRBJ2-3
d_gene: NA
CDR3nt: TGTGCCAGCAGCCGAGGCATGACTAGCACAGATACGCAGTATTTT
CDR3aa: CASSRGMTSTDTQYF

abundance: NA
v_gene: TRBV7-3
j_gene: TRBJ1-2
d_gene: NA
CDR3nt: TGTGCCAGCAGCTTAGACAACCTCTATGGCTACACCTTC
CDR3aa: CASSLDNLYGYTF

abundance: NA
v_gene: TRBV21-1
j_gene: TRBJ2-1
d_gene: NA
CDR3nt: TGTGCCAGCAGGCGACAGAAGTTGGATGAGCAGTTCTTC
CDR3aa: CASRRQKLDEQFF

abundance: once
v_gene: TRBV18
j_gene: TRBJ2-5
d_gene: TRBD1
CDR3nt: TGTGCCAGCTCACAATGGACAGGCTTGGAGGAGACCCAGTACTTC
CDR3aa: CASSQWTGLEETQYF

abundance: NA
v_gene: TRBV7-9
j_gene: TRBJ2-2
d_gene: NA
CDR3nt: TGTGCCAGCAGTCCAAGGGGGTACACCGGGGAGCTGTTTTTT
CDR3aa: CASSPRGYTGELFF

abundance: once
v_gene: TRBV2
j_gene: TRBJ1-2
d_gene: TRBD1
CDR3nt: TGTGCCAGCACCAGGGGGTCCTATGGCTACACCTTC
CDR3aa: CASTRGSYGYTF

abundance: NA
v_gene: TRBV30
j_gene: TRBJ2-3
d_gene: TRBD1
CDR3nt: TGTGCCTGGGAATCCTGGGACAGGCACAACACAGATACGCAGTATTTT
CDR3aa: CAWESWDRHNTDTQYF

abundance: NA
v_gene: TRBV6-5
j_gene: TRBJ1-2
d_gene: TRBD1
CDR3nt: TGTGCCAGCACCGGATCCACTACAGGGGATGGCTACACCTTC
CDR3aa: CASTGSTTGDGYTF

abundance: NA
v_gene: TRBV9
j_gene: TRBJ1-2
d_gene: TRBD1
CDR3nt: TGTGCCAGCAGCCTAGGGGGCGATGGCTACACCTTC
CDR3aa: CASSLGGDGYTF

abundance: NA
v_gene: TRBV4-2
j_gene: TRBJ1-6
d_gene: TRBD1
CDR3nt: TGTGCCAGCAGCCAAGATCAGGGGGGTGCGATCTATAATTCACCCCTCCACTTT
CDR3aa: CASSQDQGGAIYNSPLHF

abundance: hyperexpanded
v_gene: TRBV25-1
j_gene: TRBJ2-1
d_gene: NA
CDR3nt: TGTGCCAGCAGTGAGCCAGGACTGTTCAATGAGCAGTTCTTC
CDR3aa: CASSEPGLFNEQFF

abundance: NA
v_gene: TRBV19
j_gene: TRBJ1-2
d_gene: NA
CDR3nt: TGTGCCAGTAGTATAGAAGCGGGACCCGGCTATGGCTACACCTTC
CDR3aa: CASSIEAGPGYGYTF

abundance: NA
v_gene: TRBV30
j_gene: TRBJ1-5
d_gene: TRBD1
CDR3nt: TGTGCCTGGAGCAGCTCAGGGGGTAGTTTCGGCAATCAGCCCCAGCATTTT
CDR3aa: CAWSSSGGSFGNQPQHF

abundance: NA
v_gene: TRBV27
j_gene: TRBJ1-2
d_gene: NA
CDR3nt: TGTGCCAGCAGTAGGGGCATGAACTATGGCTACACCTTC
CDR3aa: CASSRGMNYGYTF

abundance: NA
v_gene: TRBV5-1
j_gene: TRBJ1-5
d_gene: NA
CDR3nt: TGCGCCAGCAGCGAAGAACCGGGCAATCAGCCCCAGCATTTT
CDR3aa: CASSEEPGNQPQHF

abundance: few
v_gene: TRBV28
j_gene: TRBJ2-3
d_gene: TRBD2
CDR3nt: TGTGCCAGCAGTTTAAAAAGAGGAGCGGGAGGCCCAGATACGCAGTATTTT
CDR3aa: CASSLKRGAGGPDTQYF

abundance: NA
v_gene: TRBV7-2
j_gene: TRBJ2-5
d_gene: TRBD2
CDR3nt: TGTGCCAGCAGCTTGGGACTAGCGGGAGGGCATCTGAGGGAGACCCAGTACTTC
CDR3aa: CASSLGLAGGHLRETQYF

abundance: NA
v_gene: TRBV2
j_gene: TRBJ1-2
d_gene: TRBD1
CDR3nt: TGTGCCAGCATGCGAACAGGGGCGGAAGGCTACACCTTC
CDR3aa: CASMRTGAEGYTF

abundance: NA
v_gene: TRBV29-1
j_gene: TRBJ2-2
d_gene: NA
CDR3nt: TGCAGCGTCAGGACTATAGGCACCGGGGAGCTGTTTTTT
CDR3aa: CSVRTIGTGELFF

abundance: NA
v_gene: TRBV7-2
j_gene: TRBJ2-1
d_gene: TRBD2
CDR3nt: TGTGCCAGCAGCTGGGAGCGGGGGGGCCATTATGAGCAGTTCTTC
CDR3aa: CASSWERGGHYEQFF

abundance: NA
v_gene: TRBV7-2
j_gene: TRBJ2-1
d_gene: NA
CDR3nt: TGTGCCAGCAGCCAACGATTCGACAGCGATTACTTCTTC
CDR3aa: CASSQRFDSDYFF

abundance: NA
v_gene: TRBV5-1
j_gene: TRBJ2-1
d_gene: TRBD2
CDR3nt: TGCGCCAGCACATTCCTCAGCGGGAACAATGAGCAGTTCTTC
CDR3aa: CASTFLSGNNEQFF

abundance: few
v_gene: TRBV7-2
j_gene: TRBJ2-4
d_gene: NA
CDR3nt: TGTGCCAGCAGCTTCCCCCCTCAAAACATTCAGTACTTC
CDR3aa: CASSFPPQNIQYF

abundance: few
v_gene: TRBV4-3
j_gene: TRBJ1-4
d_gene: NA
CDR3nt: TGCGCCACCGGGAGCTACGAAAAACTGTTTTTT
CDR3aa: CATGSYEKLFF

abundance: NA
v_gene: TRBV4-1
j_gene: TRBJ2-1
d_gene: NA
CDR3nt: TGCGCCAGCAGCCAAACGACCGAGCGGCAGTTCTTC
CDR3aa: CASSQTTERQFF

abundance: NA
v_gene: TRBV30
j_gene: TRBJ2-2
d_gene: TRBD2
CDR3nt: TGTGCCTGGGGAATTGGACTAGCGCTCGGGGAGCTGTTTTTT
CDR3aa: CAWGIGLALGELFF

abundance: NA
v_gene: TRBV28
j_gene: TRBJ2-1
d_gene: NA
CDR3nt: TGTGCCAGCTCATTCCCCAGGGCTGGCTACAATGAGCAGTTCTTC
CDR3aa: CASSFPRAGYNEQFF

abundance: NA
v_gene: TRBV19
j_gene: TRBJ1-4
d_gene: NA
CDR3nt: TGTGCCAGTAGTCGGGTCTTCGGGGAAAAACTGTTTTTT
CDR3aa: CASSRVFGEKLFF

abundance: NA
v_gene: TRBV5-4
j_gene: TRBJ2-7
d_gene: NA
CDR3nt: TGTGCCAGCAGCTTGGGGCACCCCAGGGGGGCCTACGAGCAGTACTTC
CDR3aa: CASSLGHPRGAYEQYF

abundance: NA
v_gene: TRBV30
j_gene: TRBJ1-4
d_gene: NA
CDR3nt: TGTGCCTGGAGTGGAGGGTCCGATGAAAAACTGTTTTTT
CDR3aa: CAWSGGSDEKLFF

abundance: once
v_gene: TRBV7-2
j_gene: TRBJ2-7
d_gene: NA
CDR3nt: TGTGCCAGCAGCTTGAGAAGCTTTAGCTCCTACGAGCAGTACTTC
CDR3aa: CASSLRSFSSYEQYF

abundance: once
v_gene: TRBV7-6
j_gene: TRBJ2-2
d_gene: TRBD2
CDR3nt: TGTGCCAGCAGCCGGGGACTAGCGGGAAAAGCCGGGGAGCTGTTTTTT
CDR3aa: CASSRGLAGKAGELFF

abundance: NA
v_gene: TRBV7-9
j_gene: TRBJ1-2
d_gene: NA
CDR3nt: TGTGCCAGCAGCCCCTCGGGAGGGAGGGGGGTCGATGGCTACACCTTC
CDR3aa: CASSPSGGRGVDGYTF

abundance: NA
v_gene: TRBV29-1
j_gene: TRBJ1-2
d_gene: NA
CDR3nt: TGCAGCGTTGCCATCGAGGACAGTGTCGGCTACACCTTC
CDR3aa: CSVAIEDSVGYTF

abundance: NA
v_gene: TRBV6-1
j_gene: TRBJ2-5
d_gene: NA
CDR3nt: TGTGCCAGCAGTGATTTGGGCGGCCTAGCGATCCAAGAGACCCAGTACTTC
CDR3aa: CASSDLGGLAIQETQYF

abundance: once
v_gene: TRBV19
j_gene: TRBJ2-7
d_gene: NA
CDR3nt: TGTGCCAGTAGTAGAGGCGCCGCCACCTACGAGCAGTACTTC
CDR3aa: CASSRGAATYEQYF

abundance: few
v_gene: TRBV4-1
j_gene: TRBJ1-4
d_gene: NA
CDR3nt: TGCGCCAGCGGGGGGGGAGCCTTGAGGGTTTTT
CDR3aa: CASGGGALRVF

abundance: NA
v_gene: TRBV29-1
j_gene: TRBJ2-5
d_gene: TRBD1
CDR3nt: TGCAGCGTTACCGATACAGGGGTGGGGGAGACCCAGTACTTC
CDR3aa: CSVTDTGVGETQYF

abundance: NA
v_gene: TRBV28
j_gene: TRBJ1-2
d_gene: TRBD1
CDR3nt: TGTGCCAGCAAACTCCCGGGACAGAACTATGGCTACACCTTC
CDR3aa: CASKLPGQNYGYTF

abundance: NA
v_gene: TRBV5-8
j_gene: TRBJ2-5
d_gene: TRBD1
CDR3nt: TGTGCCAGCAGCTTTTGGACAGGGGGAGAGGCAGGGGAGACCCAGTACTTC
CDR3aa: CASSFWTGGEAGETQYF

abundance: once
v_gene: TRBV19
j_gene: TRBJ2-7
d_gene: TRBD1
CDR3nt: TGTGCCAGTAGTATCCACAGGGGCGAGCAGTACTTC
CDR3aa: CASSIHRGEQYF

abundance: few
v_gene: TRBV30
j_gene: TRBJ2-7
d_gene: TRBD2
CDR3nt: TGTGCCAGCGGCGGGGGGTTAGGGACCTACGAGCAGTACTTC
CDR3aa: CASGGGLGTYEQYF

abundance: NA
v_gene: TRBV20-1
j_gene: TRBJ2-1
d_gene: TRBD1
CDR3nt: TGCAGTGCTTGGCCGGGACAGGGTCAATTCTTC
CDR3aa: CSAWPGQGQFF